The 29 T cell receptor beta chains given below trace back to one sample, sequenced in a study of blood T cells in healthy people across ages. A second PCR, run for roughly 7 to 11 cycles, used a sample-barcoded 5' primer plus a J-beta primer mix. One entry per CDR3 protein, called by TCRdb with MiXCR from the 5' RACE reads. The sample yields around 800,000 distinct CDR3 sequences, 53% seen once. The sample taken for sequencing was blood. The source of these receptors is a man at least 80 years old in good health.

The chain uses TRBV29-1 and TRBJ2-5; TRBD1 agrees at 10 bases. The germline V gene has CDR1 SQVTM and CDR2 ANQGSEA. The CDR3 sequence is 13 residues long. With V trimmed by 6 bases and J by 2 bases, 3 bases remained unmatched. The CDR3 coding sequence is TGCAGCGTCGAGGACAGGGGGCAAGAGACCCAGTACTTC. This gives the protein CSVEDRGQETQYF.

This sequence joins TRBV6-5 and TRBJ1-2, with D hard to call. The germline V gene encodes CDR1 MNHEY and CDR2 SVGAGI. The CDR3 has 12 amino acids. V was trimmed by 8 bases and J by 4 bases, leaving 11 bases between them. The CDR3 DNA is TGTGCCAGCGGTCCTTGGGGCTATGGCTACACCTTC. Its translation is CASGPWGYGYTF.

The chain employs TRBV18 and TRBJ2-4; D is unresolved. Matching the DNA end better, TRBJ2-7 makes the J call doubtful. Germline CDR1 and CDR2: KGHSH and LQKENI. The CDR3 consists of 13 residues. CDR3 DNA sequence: TGTGCCAGCTCACCAGGGCTCAGCAACGAGCAGTACTTC. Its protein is CASSPGLSNEQYF.

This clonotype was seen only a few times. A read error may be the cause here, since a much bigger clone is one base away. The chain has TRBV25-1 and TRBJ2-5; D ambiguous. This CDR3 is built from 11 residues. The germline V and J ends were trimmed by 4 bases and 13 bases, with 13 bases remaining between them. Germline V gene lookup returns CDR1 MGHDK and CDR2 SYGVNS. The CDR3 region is CASSVQPGGYF. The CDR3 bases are TGTGCCAGCAGTGTCCAGCCGGGCGGGTACTTC.

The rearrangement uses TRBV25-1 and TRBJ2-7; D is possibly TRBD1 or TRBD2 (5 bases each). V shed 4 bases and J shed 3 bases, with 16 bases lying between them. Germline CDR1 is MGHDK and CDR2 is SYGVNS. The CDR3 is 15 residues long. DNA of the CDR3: TGTGCCAGCAGTGGTCCCGGGACCCTAAACTACGAGCAGTACTTC. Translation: CASSGPGTLNYEQYF.

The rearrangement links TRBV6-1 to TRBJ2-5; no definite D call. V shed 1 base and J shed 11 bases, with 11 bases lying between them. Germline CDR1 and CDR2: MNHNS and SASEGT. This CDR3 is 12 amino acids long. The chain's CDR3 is CASSEGWVKQYF. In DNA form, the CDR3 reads TGTGCCAGCAGTGAAGGGTGGGTGAAGCAGTACTTC.

In nucleotides, the CDR3 is TGTGCCAGCAGCTCCCTGGGGGGAGTAGACAATGAGCAGTTCTTC. Residues: CASSSLGGVDNEQFF. The genes are TRBV7-2 and TRBJ2-1, with a tentative D call TRBD2 (6 bases). This CDR3 has 15 amino acids. Germline lookup yields CDR1 SGHTA and CDR2 FQGNSA. V was clipped by 4 bases and J by 5 bases, with 15 bases between them.

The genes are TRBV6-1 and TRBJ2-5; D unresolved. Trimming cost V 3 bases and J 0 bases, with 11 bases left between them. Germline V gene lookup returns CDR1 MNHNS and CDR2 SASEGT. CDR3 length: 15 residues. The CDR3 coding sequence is TGTGCCAGCAGTGATTTGGGAATGTACCAAGAGACCCAGTACTTC. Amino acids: CASSDLGMYQETQYF.

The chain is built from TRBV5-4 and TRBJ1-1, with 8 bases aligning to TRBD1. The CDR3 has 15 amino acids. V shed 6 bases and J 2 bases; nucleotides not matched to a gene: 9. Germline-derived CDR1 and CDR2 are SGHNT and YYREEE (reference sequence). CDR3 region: CASTRGRISNTEAFF. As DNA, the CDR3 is TGTGCCAGCACCAGGGGGCGAATTTCCAACACTGAAGCTTTCTTT.

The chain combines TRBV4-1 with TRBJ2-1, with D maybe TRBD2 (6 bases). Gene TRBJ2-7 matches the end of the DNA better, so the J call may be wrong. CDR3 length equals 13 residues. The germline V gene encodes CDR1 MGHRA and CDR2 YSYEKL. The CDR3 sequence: CASSPLEGNEQYF. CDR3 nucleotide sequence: TGCGCCAGCAGTCCCTTGGAGGGCAATGAGCAGTACTTC.

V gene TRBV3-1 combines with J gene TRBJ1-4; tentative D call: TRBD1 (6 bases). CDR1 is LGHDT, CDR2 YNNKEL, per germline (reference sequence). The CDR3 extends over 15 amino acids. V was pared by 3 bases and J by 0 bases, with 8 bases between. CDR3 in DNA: TGTGCCAGCAGCCAGCGGACAGCAACTAATGAAAAACTGTTTTTT. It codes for CASSQRTATNEKLFF.

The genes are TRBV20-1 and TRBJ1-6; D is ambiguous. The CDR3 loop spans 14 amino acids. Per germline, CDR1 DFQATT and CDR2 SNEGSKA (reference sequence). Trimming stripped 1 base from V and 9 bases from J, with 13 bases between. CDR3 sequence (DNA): TGCAGTGCTAGAGCCGAGGGAGGAGCTTCACCCCTCCACTTT. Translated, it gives CSARAEGGASPLHF.

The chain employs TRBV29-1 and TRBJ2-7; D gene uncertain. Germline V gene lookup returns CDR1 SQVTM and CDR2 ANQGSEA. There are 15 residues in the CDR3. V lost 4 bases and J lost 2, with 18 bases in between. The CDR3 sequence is CSVAGGPPSPYEQYF. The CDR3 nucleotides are TGCAGCGTTGCTGGTGGGCCTCCCAGTCCCTACGAGCAGTACTTC.

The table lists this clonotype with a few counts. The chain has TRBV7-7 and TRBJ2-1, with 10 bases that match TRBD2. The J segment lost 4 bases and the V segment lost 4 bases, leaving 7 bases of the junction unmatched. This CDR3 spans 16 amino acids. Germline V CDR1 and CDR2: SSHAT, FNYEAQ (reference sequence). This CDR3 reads CASSSDLAGVYNEQFF. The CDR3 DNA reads TGTGCCAGCAGCTCGGATCTAGCGGGAGTATACAATGAGCAGTTCTTC.

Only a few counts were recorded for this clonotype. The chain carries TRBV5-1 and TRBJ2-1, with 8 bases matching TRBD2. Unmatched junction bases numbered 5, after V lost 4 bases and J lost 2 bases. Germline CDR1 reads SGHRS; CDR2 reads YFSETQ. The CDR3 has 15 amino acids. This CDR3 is CASSPAGATYNEQFF. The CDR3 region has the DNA TGCGCCAGCAGCCCAGCGGGGGCCACCTACAATGAGCAGTTCTTC.

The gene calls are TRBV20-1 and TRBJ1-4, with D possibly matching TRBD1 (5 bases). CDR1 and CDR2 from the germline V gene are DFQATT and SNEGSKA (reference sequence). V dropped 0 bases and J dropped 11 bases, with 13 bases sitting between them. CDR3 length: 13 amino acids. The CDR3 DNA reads TGCAGTGCTAGAGATGGGGGTGGGACTAAACTGTTTTTT. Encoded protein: CSARDGGGTKLFF.

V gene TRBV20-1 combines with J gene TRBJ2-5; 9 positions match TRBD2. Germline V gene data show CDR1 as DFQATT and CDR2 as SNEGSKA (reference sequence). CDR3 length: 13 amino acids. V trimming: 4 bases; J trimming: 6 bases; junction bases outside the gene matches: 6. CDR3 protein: CSAKRAGGQTQYF. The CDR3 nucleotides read TGCAGTGCTAAGCGAGCGGGAGGACAGACCCAGTACTTC.

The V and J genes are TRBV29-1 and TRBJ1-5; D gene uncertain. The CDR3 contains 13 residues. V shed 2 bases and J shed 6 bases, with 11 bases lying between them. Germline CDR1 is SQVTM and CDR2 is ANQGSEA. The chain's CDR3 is CSVEHPEGQPQHF. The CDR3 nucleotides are TGCAGCGTTGAACACCCGGAGGGTCAGCCCCAGCATTTT.

The CDR3 here is CASSLEQTSGANVLTF. CDR3 coding DNA: TGTGCCAGCAGCTTAGAACAGACCTCTGGGGCCAACGTCCTGACTTTC. This chain uses TRBV7-9 with TRBJ2-6; D ambiguous. The V end lost 1 base, the J end lost 0 bases, and 7 bases lay between the germline ends. Germline CDR1 SEHNR, CDR2 FQNEAQ (reference sequence). The CDR3 has 16 residues.

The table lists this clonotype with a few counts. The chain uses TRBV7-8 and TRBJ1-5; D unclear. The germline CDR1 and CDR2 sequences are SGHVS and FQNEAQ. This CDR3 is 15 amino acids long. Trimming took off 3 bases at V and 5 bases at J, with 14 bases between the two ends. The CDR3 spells CASSLGTGVYQPQHF. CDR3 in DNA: TGTGCCAGCAGCTTGGGCACTGGGGTTTATCAGCCCCAGCATTTT.

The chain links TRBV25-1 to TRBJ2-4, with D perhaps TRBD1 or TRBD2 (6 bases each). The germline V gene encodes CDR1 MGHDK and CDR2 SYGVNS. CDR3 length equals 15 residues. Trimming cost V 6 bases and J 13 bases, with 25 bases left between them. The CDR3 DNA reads TGTGCCAGCAGCCCCACGGACAGCCCCGGGGGTGAGCAGTACTTC. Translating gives CASSPTDSPGGEQYF.

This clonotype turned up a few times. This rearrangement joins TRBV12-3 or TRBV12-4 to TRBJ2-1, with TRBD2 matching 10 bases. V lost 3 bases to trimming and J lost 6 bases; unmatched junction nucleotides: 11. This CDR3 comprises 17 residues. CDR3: CASSFPGLADPSNEQFF. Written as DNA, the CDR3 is TGTGCCAGCAGTTTCCCTGGACTAGCGGACCCCTCCAATGAGCAGTTCTTC.

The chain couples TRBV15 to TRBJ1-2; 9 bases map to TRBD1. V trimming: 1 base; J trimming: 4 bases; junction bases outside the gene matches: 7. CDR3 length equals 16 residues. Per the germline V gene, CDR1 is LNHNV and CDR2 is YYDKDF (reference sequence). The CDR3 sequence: CATSRGGGQGGYGYTF. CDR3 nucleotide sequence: TGTGCCACCAGCAGAGGGGGGGGACAGGGTGGCTATGGCTACACCTTC.

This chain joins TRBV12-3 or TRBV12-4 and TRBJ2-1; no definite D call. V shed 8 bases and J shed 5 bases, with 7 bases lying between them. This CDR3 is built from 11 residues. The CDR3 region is CASAPNNEQFF. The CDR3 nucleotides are TGTGCCAGCGCCCCGAACAATGAGCAGTTCTTC.

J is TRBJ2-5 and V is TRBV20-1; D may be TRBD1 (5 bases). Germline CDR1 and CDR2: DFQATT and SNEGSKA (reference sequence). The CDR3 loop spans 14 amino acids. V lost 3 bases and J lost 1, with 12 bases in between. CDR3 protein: CSASIGAFQETQYF. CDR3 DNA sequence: TGCAGTGCTAGTATTGGGGCCTTCCAAGAGACCCAGTACTTC.

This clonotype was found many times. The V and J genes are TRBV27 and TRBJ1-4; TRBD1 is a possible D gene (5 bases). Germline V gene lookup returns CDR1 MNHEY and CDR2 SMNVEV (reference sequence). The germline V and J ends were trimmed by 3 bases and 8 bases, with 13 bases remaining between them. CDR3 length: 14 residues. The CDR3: CASSLVGGVEKLFF. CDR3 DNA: TGTGCCAGCAGTTTGGTGGGGGGAGTAGAAAAACTGTTTTTT. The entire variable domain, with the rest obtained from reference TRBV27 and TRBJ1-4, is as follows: EAQVTQNPRYLITVTGKKLTVTCSQNMNHEYMSWYRQDPGLGLRQIYYSMNVEVTDKGDVPEGYKVSRKEKRNFPLILESPSPNQTSLYFCASSLVGGVEKLFFGSGTQLSVL.

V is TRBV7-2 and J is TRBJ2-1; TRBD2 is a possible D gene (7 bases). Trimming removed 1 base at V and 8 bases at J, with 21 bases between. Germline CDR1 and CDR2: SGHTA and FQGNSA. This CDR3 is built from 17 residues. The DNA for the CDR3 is TGTGCCAGCAGCTTAGTCTTAGGCCGACTAGGGGGGGATGAGCAGTTCTTC. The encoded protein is CASSLVLGRLGGDEQFF.

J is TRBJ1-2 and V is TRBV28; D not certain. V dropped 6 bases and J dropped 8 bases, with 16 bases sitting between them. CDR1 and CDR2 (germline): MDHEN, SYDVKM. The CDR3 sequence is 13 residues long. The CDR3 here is CASSGLGRLGYTF. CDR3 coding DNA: TGTGCCAGCAGCGGGTTGGGAAGGTTAGGCTACACCTTC.

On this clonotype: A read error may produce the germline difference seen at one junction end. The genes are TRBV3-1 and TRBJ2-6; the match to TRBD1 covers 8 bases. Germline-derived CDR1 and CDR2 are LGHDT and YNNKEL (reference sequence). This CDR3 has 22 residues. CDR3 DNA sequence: TGTGCCGGCAGCCAAGTCAGACAGTCTTTAGGGACAGGTGGCTTTGGGGCCAACGTCCTGACTTTC. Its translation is CAGSQVRQSLGTGGFGANVLTF.